This TCR beta chain is from a study of neurological immune-mediated disorders. Overall study results and limits: No CDR3 amino acid sequences recurred among expanded clones across subjects, suggesting private repertoires in all groups. In HTLV-1-associated myelopathy, TCR clonal expansion was greatest, whereas multiple sclerosis had the least, falling below healthy controls.

In its sample, this clonotype was seen once. Its target is not known. Libraries from sorted cells each used 750,000 to 1,000,000 CD4+ or CD8+ T cells. V was cut by 4 bases and J by 5 bases, with 10 bases left in between. This CDR3 spans 12 amino acids. Germline V gene lookup returns CDR1 SGHDT and CDR2 YYEEEE. cDNA was made by 5'RACE with 10-nucleotide random UMIs. Using its own MiXCR run on the 5' RACE reads, TCRdb lists one record per CDR3 protein. The sample has about 21,000 distinct CDR3 sequences, roughly 6.2% seen once. This chain connects TRBV5-6 to TRBJ2-7, with D maybe TRBD1 (6 bases). The clonotype comes from a man between 18 and 35 years old in good health. Sequences were obtained from CD8+ T cells from blood. Here the CDR3 reads CASSPQGNEQYF. Written as DNA, the CDR3 is TGTGCCAGCAGCCCACAGGGAAACGAGCAGTACTTC.